The 5 T cell receptor beta chains reported below all come from one sample, sequenced in a study of OX40 agonist ivuxolimab in advanced cancers. TCRdb's table, derived via immunoSEQ multiplex PCR, lists solely in-frame clones and lacks some. The sample records 80,000 to 95,000 clones, around 85% being singletons. The source was CD4+ or CD8+ T cells sorted from blood, collected in a trial of the OX40 agonist ivuxolimab. The receptors stem from an adult with an advanced solid tumor such as melanoma, head and neck, liver or kidney cancer.

This chain joins TRBV6-1 and TRBJ1-2; TRBD1 is a possible D gene (6 bases). The V gene's germline CDR1 is MNHNS and CDR2 SASEGT. This CDR3 has 13 residues. The germline V and J ends were trimmed by 3 bases and 8 bases, with 13 bases remaining between them. The CDR3 loop reads CASSDRGARGYTF. The CDR3 nucleotides read TGTGCCAGCAGTGACCGGGGGGCGCGGGGCTACACCTTC.

V gene TRBV5-1 combines with J gene TRBJ2-2, with TRBD1 matching over 7 bases. The trim removed 1 base at V and 8 bases at J, leaving 8 bases unmatched. Germline lookup yields CDR1 SGHRS and CDR2 YFSETQ. This CDR3 has 15 amino acids. The CDR3 coding sequence is TGCGCCAGCAGCTTGAGGCCCGGGACAGCAGGGGAGCTGTTTTTT. As protein: CASSLRPGTAGELFF.

The J gene is TRBJ1-2, the V gene TRBV7-9; 9 bases line up with TRBD1. After removal of 3 bases from V and 5 bases from J, the junction contained 7 bases not matched to a gene. Germline-derived CDR1 and CDR2 are SEHNR and FQNEAQ (reference sequence). This CDR3 comprises 15 residues. The CDR3 DNA sequence: TGTGCCAGCAGCTTCTGGGACAGGGAGGGGTATGGCTACACCTTC. Protein product: CASSFWDREGYGYTF.

The chain recombines TRBV5-1 with TRBJ1-1; no reliable D call. CDR1 and CDR2 from the germline V gene are SGHRS and YFSETQ. The V end lost 7 bases, the J end lost 2 bases, and 12 bases lay between the germline ends. The CDR3 extends over 13 amino acids. CDR3 amino acids: CASSRGFNTEAFF. DNA of the CDR3: TGCGCCAGCTCCCGGGGTTTCAACACTGAAGCTTTCTTT.

V gene TRBV2 combines with J gene TRBJ1-2; D is ambiguous. The CDR3 extends over 13 amino acids. Germline V gives CDR1 SNHLY, CDR2 FYNNEI. V was shortened by 7 bases and J by 1 base, with 10 bases between the two germline ends. The CDR3 spells CASMRPGNYGYTF. The CDR3 DNA reads as TGTGCCAGCATGCGGCCGGGTAACTATGGCTACACCTTC.